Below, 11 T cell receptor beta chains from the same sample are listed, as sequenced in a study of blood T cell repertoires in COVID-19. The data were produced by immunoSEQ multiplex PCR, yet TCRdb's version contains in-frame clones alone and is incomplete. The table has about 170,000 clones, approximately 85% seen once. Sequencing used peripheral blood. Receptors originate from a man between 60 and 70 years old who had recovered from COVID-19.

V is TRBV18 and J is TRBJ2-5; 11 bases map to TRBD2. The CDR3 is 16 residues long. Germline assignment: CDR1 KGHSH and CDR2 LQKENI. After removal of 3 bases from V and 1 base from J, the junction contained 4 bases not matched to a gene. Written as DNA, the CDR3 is TGTGCCAGCTCACCTCTCGGGACTAGCGGCCAAGAGACCCAGTACTTC. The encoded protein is CASSPLGTSGQETQYF.

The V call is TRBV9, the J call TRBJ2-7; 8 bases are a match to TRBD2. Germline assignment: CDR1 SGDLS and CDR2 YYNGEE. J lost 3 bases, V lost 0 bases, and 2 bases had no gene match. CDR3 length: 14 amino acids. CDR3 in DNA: TGTGCCAGCAGCGTAGAAACTAGCGGCTACGAGCAGTACTTC. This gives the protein CASSVETSGYEQYF.

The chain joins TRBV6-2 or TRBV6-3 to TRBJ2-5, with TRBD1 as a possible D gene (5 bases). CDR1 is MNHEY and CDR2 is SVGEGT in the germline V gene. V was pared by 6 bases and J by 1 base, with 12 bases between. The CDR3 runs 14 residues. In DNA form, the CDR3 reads TGTGCCAGCAGCCCCTGGGGCAGCCAAGAGACCCAGTACTTC. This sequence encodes CASSPWGSQETQYF.

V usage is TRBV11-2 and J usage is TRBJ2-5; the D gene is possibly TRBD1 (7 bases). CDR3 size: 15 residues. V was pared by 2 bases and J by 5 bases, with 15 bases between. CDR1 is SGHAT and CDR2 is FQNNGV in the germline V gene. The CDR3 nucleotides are TGTGCCAGCAGCTTAAGAGGACAGGCGGGGGAGACCCAGTACTTC. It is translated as CASSLRGQAGETQYF.

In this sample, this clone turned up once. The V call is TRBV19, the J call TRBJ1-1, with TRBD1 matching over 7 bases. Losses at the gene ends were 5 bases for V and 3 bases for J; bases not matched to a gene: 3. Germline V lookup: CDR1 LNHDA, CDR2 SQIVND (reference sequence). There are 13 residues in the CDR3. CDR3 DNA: TGTGCCAGTAGTGCTACAGGGGACACTGAAGCTTTCTTT. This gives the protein CASSATGDTEAFF.

CDR3 residues: CASSGGPSVTQETQYF. The CDR3 bases are TGTGCCAGCAGCGGCGGCCCTAGCGTAACCCAAGAGACCCAGTACTTC. The genes are TRBV7-9 and TRBJ2-5; perhaps TRBD2 as D (6 bases). The germline V gene has CDR1 SEHNR and CDR2 FQNEAQ (reference sequence). The CDR3 sequence is 16 residues long. The V end lost 5 bases, the J end lost 1 base, and 17 bases lay between the germline ends.

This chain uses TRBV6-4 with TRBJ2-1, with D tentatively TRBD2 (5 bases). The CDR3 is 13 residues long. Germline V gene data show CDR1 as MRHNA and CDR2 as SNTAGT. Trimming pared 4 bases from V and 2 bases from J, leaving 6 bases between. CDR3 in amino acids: CASSASTYNEQFF. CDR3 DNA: TGTGCCAGCAGTGCTAGCACCTACAATGAGCAGTTCTTC.

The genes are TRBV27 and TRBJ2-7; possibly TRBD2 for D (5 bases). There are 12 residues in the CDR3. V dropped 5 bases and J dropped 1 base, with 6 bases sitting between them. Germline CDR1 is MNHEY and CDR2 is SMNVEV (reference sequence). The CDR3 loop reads CASSRGSYEQYF. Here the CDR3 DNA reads TGTGCCAGCAGTCGGGGATCCTACGAGCAGTACTTC.

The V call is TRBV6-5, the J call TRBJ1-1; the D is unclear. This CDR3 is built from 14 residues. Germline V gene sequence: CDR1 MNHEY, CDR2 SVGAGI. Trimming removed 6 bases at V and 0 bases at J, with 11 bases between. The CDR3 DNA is TGTGCCAGCAGGTCGGACTCCATGAACACTGAAGCTTTCTTT. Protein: CASRSDSMNTEAFF.

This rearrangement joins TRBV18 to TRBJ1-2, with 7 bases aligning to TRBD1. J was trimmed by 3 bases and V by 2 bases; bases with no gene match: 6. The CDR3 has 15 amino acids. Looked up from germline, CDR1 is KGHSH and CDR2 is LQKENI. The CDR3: CASSPETGYDYGYTF. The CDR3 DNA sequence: TGTGCCAGCTCACCAGAGACAGGGTATGACTATGGCTACACCTTC.

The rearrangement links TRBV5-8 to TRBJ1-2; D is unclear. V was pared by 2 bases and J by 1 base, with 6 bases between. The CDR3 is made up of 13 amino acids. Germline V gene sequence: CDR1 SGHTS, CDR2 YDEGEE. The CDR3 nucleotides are TGTGCCAGCAGCTTCGGCGGTAACTATGGCTACACCTTC. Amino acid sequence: CASSFGGNYGYTF.